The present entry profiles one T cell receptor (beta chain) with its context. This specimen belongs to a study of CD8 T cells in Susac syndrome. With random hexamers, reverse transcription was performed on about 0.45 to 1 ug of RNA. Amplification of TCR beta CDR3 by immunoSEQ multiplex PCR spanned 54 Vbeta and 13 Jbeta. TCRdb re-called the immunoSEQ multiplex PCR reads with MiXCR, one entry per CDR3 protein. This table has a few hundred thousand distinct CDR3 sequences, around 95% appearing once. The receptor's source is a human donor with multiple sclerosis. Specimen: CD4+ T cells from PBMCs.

The CDR3 DNA is TGTGCCAGCAGTGAAGGCGGGGGGGAATACAATGAGCAGTTCTTC. It is translated as CASSEGGGEYNEQFF. This rearrangement joins TRBV2 to TRBJ2-1, with 9 bases that match TRBD2. Germline CDR1 and CDR2: SNHLY and FYNNEI. J lost 4 bases, V lost 1 base, and 2 bases had no gene match. This CDR3 spans 15 amino acids.